The sequence of this T cell receptor (beta chain) was determined in a study of cytomegalovirus exposure and HLA in healthy donors. This PCR relied on a set of 60 Vbeta primers and 13 Jbeta primers. The repertoire was sequenced with immunoSEQ multiplex PCR; TCRdb's copy has only in-frame clones and lacks some. This sample contains 150,000 to 200,000 clones. This CDR3 comprises 13 residues. In germline, CDR1 is SEHNR, CDR2 FQNEAQ (reference sequence). V is TRBV7-9 and J is TRBJ2-5, with D possibly TRBD1 on 5 matching bases. The end of the DNA fits TRBJ2-7 better, so the J call may be wrong. The sequence derives from a young man in good health and CMV-seronegative. The sample was PBMCs. Written as DNA, the CDR3 is TGTGCCAGCAGCCCATACTCAGGGTACGAGCAGTACTTC. Translated: CASSPYSGYEQYF.